These T cell receptor beta chains were read from a single sample in a study of shared clonotypes between healthy human individuals. The repertoire was sequenced with immunoSEQ multiplex PCR; TCRdb's copy has only in-frame clones and lacks some. The sample records some 580,000 clones, approximately 97% being singletons. The material sequenced was naive CD4+ T cells sorted from blood. The origin of the receptors is a woman aged 25 to 39 in good health. Both conserved end residues are part of each CDR3. A D gene is named only where the DNA matches it firmly. Some rows have no size entry. The others give once, few or many, or a class for an expanded clone.

length | size | J | D | V | DNA | CDR3
18 | . | TRBJ2-3 | TRBD2 | TRBV28 | TGTGCCAGCAGTTGGACCTTCCTAGCGGGAGGCCCTGGTGATACGCAGTATTTT | CASSWTFLAGGPGDTQYF
16 | . | TRBJ1-4 | . | TRBV5-1 | TGCGCCAGCAGCTTGTGGGGGGACATACTTAATGAAAAACTGTTTTTT | CASSLWGDILNEKLFF
13 | . | TRBJ2-7 | . | TRBV6-6 | TGTGCCAGCAGATTGGACCGAGACTACGAGCAGTACTTC | CASRLDRDYEQYF
14 | once | TRBJ2-1 | . | TRBV15 | TGTGCCACCAGCAGAGATGGAGGGTCCCATGAGCAGTTCTTC | CATSRDGGSHEQFF
15 | . | TRBJ2-5 | . | TRBV9 | TGTGCCAGCAGCGTAGCTGGGGGAATGCGAGAGACCCAGTACTTC | CASSVAGGMRETQYF
12 | . | TRBJ2-7 | . | TRBV11-3 | TGTGCCAGCAGCTCTAGGGAGGCCGAGCAGTACTTC | CASSSREAEQYF
16 | . | TRBJ2-7 | . | TRBV27 | TGTGCCAGCAGTTCCAAATCTCGGGTCCTTGGGTACGAGCAGTACTTC | CASSSKSRVLGYEQYF
14 | once | TRBJ1-4 | . | TRBV28 | TGTGCCAGCCGGAACAGGGAATGGAATGAAAAACTGTTTTTT | CASRNREWNEKLFF
14 | . | TRBJ2-5 | . | TRBV9 | TGTGCCAGCAGCGGGACAGCGCTGGGGCAGACCCAGTACTTC | CASSGTALGQTQYF
14 | . | TRBJ1-4 | TRBD1 | TRBV7-9 | TGTGCCAGCAGCACGACAGGGGCTTTTGAAAAACTGTTTTTT | CASSTTGAFEKLFF
13 | . | TRBJ2-7 | . | TRBV6-1 | TGTGCCAGCAGGCCGGGAGCCCCCTACGAGCAGTACTTC | CASRPGAPYEQYF
14 | . | TRBJ2-1 | . | TRBV7-7 | TGTGCCAGCAGCTTAGCGGGGTCCTACAATGAGCAGTTCTTC | CASSLAGSYNEQFF